One sample yielded the 14 T cell receptor beta chains listed below, sequenced in a study of cytomegalovirus exposure and HLA in healthy donors. Libraries were prepared by immunoSEQ multiplex PCR; TCRdb keeps only in-frame clonotypes and omits some of them. The data hold about 130,000 clones, with 89% observed a single time. Sequenced: PBMCs. The receptors were gathered from a woman aged 18-35 years in good health and CMV-seronegative.

The chain carries TRBV18 and TRBJ2-3; no clear D. Trimming stripped 0 bases from V and 5 bases from J, with 12 bases between. Per germline, CDR1 KGHSH and CDR2 LQKENI. The CDR3 is 15 residues long. CDR3 loop: CASSPPGDWLDTQYF. CDR3 sequence (DNA): TGTGCCAGCTCACCACCCGGAGACTGGCTAGATACGCAGTATTTT.

The table lists this clone with a few counts. This chain links TRBV30 with TRBJ1-1; D gene unclear. Germline CDR1 GTSNPN, CDR2 SVGIG (reference sequence). The CDR3 has 13 residues. Trimming took off 0 bases at V and 5 bases at J, with 10 bases between the two ends. The CDR3 sequence is CAWSVQAGTEAFF. The CDR3 DNA reads as TGTGCCTGGAGTGTTCAGGCGGGGACTGAAGCTTTCTTT.

The CDR3 coding sequence is TGTGCCAGCAGTAACCCTAGCGGGAGGGGGTATGAGCAGTTCTTC. Amino acids: CASSNPSGRGYEQFF. This chain joins TRBV6-5 and TRBJ2-1; 12 bases match TRBD2. Germline CDR1 and CDR2: MNHEY and SVGAGI. Trimming at V came to 5 bases and at J to 8 bases, leaving 7 bases not matched to a gene. This CDR3 has 15 amino acids.

This chain connects TRBV7-2 to TRBJ2-7; 7 nucleotides align to TRBD1. V gave up 4 bases and J gave up 2 bases; unmatched junction bases: 8. CDR1 and CDR2 from the germline V gene are SGHTA and FQGNSA. This CDR3 spans 15 amino acids. The DNA for the CDR3 is TGTGCCAGCAGCTCTCAGTCAGGGACAGCCTACGAGCAGTACTTC. Translating gives CASSSQSGTAYEQYF.

The V gene is TRBV6-1, the J gene TRBJ1-5; TRBD1 agrees at 7 bases. The V gene's germline CDR1 is MNHNS and CDR2 SASEGT. The CDR3 loop spans 13 amino acids. Germline trimming cut 6 bases from V and 4 bases from J; bases unmatched to any gene: 3. This CDR3 is CASRLQGNQPQHF. In nucleotides, the CDR3 is TGTGCCAGCAGACTACAGGGGAATCAGCCCCAGCATTTT.

This clone was seen just once. The rearrangement joins TRBV2 to TRBJ2-7; 11 nucleotides match TRBD1. The length of the CDR3 is 15 residues. Germline V gene data show CDR1 as SNHLY and CDR2 as FYNNEI. V lost 6 bases to trimming and J lost 3 bases; unmatched junction nucleotides: 7. CDR3 sequence: CASRNTGTGGYEQYF. The CDR3 nucleotides read TGTGCCAGCAGGAATACCGGGACAGGGGGCTACGAGCAGTACTTC.

The rearrangement joins TRBV30 to TRBJ2-1; 7 positions match TRBD2. The V segment lost 2 bases and the J segment 6 bases; nucleotides outside the gene matches: 7. From germline, CDR1 is GTSNPN and CDR2 SVGIG (reference sequence). The length of the CDR3 is 14 residues. CDR3 bases: TGTGCCTGGAGTTTTGTGGGAGGGCCCAATGAGCAGTTCTTC. It is translated as CAWSFVGGPNEQFF.

The chain employs TRBV28 and TRBJ2-7, with a weak D call TRBD2 (5 bases). Germline CDR1 is MDHEN and CDR2 is SYDVKM. Trimming cost V 5 bases and J 3 bases, with 11 bases left between them. This CDR3 has 13 residues. The CDR3 sequence is CASSPPRGYEQYF. In nucleotides, the CDR3 is TGTGCCAGCAGTCCCCCCCGGGGCTACGAGCAGTACTTC.

The rearrangement links TRBV9 to TRBJ2-7; 8 nucleotides line up with TRBD1. J lost 4 bases, V lost 1 base, and 7 bases had no gene match. This CDR3 has 15 residues. CDR1 is SGDLS, CDR2 YYNGEE, per germline. The CDR3 loop reads CASSVRGQGNYEQYF. CDR3 DNA sequence: TGTGCCAGCAGCGTACGCGGACAGGGTAATTACGAGCAGTACTTC.

The V and J genes are TRBV9 and TRBJ1-2, with D possibly matching TRBD1 (6 bases). Germline CDR1 is SGDLS and CDR2 is YYNGEE. Trimming took 0 bases from V and 7 from J, leaving 7 bases between them. The CDR3 has 12 residues. CDR3 DNA: TGTGCCAGCAGCGTAGAGGGGGTTGGCTACACCTTC. Translation gives CASSVEGVGYTF.

V is TRBV27 and J is TRBJ2-7; D is unresolved. V lost 6 bases and J 3 bases, leaving 15 bases between the germline ends. There are 14 residues in the CDR3. Germline CDR1 is MNHEY and CDR2 is SMNVEV (reference sequence). This chain's CDR3 is CASRPLGQLYEQYF. The CDR3 nucleotides are TGTGCCAGCAGGCCTCTTGGGCAGCTCTACGAGCAGTACTTC.

V is TRBV14 and J is TRBJ1-1; 7 nucleotides align to TRBD1. Germline V gene data show CDR1 as SGHDN and CDR2 as FVKESK. This CDR3 spans 13 amino acids. V was pared by 5 bases and J by 3 bases, with 3 bases of the junction left unmatched. The CDR3 is CASSGTGDTEAFF. The CDR3 coding sequence is TGTGCCAGCAGCGGCACAGGGGACACTGAAGCTTTCTTT.

The V call is TRBV6-1, the J call TRBJ1-6, with unresolved D. Germline loops: CDR1 MNHNS, CDR2 SASEGT. The length of the CDR3 is 13 residues. V lost 1 base, J lost 10 bases, and 8 bases lay in between. This CDR3 reads CASSEEGGSPLHF. CDR3 DNA sequence: TGTGCCAGCAGTGAAGAGGGAGGCTCACCCCTCCACTTT.

A single count supports this clone. The CDR3 coding sequence is TGTGCCAGCAGTACTCCGGGACAACCGAACACCGGGGAGCTGTTTTTT. It specifies CASSTPGQPNTGELFF. The chain has TRBV27 and TRBJ2-2, with D maybe TRBD1 (6 bases). The CDR3 sequence is 16 residues long. The V end was cut by 5 bases, the J end by 0 bases, with 13 bases between. From germline, CDR1 is MNHEY and CDR2 SMNVEV (reference sequence).